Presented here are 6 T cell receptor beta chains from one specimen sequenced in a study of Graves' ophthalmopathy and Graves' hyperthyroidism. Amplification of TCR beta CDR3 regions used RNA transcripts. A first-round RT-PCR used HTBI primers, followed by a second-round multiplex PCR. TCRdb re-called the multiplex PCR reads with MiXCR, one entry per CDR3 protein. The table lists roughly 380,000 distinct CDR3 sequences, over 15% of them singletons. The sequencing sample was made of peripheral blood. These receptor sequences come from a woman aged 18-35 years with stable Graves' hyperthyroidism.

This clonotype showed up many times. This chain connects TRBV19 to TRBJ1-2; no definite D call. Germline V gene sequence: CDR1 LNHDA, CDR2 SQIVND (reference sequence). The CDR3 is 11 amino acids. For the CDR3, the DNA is TGTGCGCGGGTTCGGAGTGGCGGCTACACCTTC. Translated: CARVRSGGYTF. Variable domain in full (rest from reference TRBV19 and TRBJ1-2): DGGITQSPKYLFRKEGQNVTLSCEQNLNHDAMYWYRQDPGQGLRLIYYSQIVNDFQKGDIAEGYSVSREKKESFPLTVTSAQKNPTAFYLCARVRSGGYTFGSGTRLTVV.

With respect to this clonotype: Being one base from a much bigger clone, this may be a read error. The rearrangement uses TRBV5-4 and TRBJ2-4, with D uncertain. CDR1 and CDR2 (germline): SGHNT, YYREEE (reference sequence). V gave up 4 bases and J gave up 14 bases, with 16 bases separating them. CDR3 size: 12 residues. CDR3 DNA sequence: TGTGCCAGCAGCCGAGGTGGGCCCCGCGAGTACTTC. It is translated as CASSRGGPREYF.

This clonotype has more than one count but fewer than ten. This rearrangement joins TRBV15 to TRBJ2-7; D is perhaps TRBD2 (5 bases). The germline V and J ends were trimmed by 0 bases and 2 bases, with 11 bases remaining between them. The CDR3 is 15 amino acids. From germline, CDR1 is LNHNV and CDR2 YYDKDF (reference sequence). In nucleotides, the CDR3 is TGTGCCACCAGCAGAGATTGGAGGATACCCTACGAGCAGTACTTC. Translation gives CATSRDWRIPYEQYF.

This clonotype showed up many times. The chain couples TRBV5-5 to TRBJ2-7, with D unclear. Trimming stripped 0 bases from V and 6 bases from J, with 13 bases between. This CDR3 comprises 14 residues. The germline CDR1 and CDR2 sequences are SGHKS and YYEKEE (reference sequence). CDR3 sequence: CASSLVWGRGEQYF. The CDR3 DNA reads TGTGCCAGCAGCTTGGTATGGGGAAGAGGCGAGCAGTACTTC.

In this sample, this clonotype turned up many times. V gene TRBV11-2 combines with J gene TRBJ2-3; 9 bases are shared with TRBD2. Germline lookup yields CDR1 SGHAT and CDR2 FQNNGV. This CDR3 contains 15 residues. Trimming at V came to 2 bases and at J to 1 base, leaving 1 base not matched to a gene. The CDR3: CASSLRTSGTDTQYF. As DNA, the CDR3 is TGTGCCAGCAGCTTACGGACTAGCGGCACAGATACGCAGTATTTT.

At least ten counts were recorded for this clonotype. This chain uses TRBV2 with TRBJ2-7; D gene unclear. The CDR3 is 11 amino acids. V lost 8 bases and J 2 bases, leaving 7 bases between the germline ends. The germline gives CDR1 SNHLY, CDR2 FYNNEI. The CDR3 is CASAQTYEQYF. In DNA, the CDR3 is TGTGCCAGCGCCCAGACCTACGAGCAGTACTTC.